What follows are 22 T cell receptor beta chains derived from one specimen sequenced in a study of T-cell memory formation after mild COVID-19. TCRdb ran MiXCR on the 5' RACE reads and lists one entry per CDR3 protein. The data hold fewer than 140,000 distinct CDR3 sequences, with about an eighth observed a single time. Sequenced input: PBMCs or a T cell subset sorted from them (not recorded which). The origin of the receptors is an adult woman who had mild COVID-19 (a few samples of this study predate the infection). Cell type and time point are not known.

In its sample, this clonotype was seen a few times. The rearrangement links TRBV3-1 to TRBJ2-2, with D possibly matching TRBD2 (5 bases). This CDR3 is built from 16 residues. Trimming took 1 base from V and 3 from J, leaving 12 bases between them. Germline V gene sequence: CDR1 LGHDT, CDR2 YNNKEL (reference sequence). The CDR3 loop is CASSQVRETDTGELFF. CDR3 sequence (DNA): TGTGCCAGCAGCCAAGTAAGGGAGACGGACACCGGGGAGCTGTTTTTT.

The V call is TRBV2, the J call TRBJ2-7; D is perhaps TRBD2 (5 bases). CDR1 is SNHLY and CDR2 is FYNNEI in the germline V gene. Trimming took 2 bases from V and 2 from J, leaving 13 bases between them. This CDR3 has 15 residues. CDR3 bases: TGTGCCAGCAGTGAATGGTCCGGGGATACCTACGAGCAGTACTTC. Translated: CASSEWSGDTYEQYF.

This clonotype has just a few counts. This sequence joins TRBV6-1 and TRBJ2-1; a possible D gene is TRBD2 (6 bases). Deletions cut 2 bases from V and 6 bases from J, with 14 bases between. The CDR3 has 15 residues. Per germline, CDR1 MNHNS and CDR2 SASEGT. CDR3 bases: TGTGCCAGCAGTGAAACGGGACTCTACCGCAATGAGCAGTTCTTC. Protein: CASSETGLYRNEQFF.

The table lists this clonotype with a few counts. Written as DNA, the CDR3 is TGTGCCAGCAGCTCGGGGCAGACGACGGCGAATGAGCAGTTCTTC. Translating gives CASSSGQTTANEQFF. This chain links TRBV7-2 with TRBJ2-1; D is possibly TRBD1 or TRBD2 (5 bases each). V lost 4 bases and J 7 bases, leaving 17 bases between the germline ends. The CDR3 is 15 amino acids. Germline V gene sequence: CDR1 SGHTA, CDR2 FQGNSA.

This chain links TRBV5-6 with TRBJ2-5, with 9 nucleotides matching TRBD1. V was pared by 3 bases and J by 5 bases, with 5 bases of the junction left unmatched. The germline V gene encodes CDR1 SGHDT and CDR2 YYEEEE. The CDR3 length is 14 residues. CDR3 region: CASSSGTGSETQYF. DNA for the CDR3: TGTGCCAGCAGCTCTGGGACAGGGAGTGAGACCCAGTACTTC.

In this sample, this clonotype turned up many times. The V call is TRBV7-2, the J call TRBJ2-7; maybe TRBD2 (6 bases). The CDR3 has 16 amino acids. With 0 bases removed from V and 0 bases from J, the gap between germline ends came to 12 bases. CDR1 SGHTA and CDR2 FQGNSA come from the germline V gene. The CDR3 DNA sequence: TGTGCCAGCAGCTTAGCGGCGGGGCCGCCCTCCTACGAGCAGTACTTC. Its protein is CASSLAAGPPSYEQYF.

V and J are TRBV9 and TRBJ1-2, with a tentative D call TRBD1 (5 bases). The CDR3 is made up of 15 amino acids. Trimming left V 2 bases short and J 1 base short, with 12 bases between. Germline lookup yields CDR1 SGDLS and CDR2 YYNGEE. Written as DNA, the CDR3 is TGTGCCAGCAGCGTGGTTGGAGGGGATAACTATGGCTACACCTTC. This encodes CASSVVGGDNYGYTF.

V and J are TRBV6-5 and TRBJ2-6, with 8 nucleotides matching TRBD1. Germline V CDR1 and CDR2: MNHEY, SVGAGI. The ends lost 6 bases at V and 0 bases at J; junction bases unmatched: 10. The CDR3 is 18 residues long. The CDR3 sequence: CASSGQGTRSSGANVLTF. CDR3 nucleotides: TGTGCCAGCAGCGGACAGGGTACGCGGAGCTCTGGGGCCAACGTCCTGACTTTC.

This clonotype was detected a few times. J is TRBJ1-3 and V is TRBV28; D unresolved. Trimming left V 3 bases short and J 3 bases short, with 15 bases between. Germline-derived CDR1 and CDR2 are MDHEN and SYDVKM. This CDR3 spans 16 amino acids. DNA for the CDR3: TGTGCCAGCAGTTTTCGCTTGGCCCCAGGTGGAAACACCATATATTTT. Translated, it gives CASSFRLAPGGNTIYF.

This chain uses TRBV2 with TRBJ1-2; D gene uncertain. The CDR3 sequence is 14 residues long. CDR1 is SNHLY, CDR2 FYNNEI, per germline. Trimming removed 7 bases at V and 0 bases at J, with 12 bases between. The DNA for the CDR3 is TGTGCCAGCAAAGACGGGATAGCTAACTATGGCTACACCTTC. Translation: CASKDGIANYGYTF. Complete variable domain (other parts from reference TRBV2 and TRBJ1-2): EPEVTQTPSHQVTQMGQEVILRCVPISNHLYFYWYRQILGQKVEFLVSFYNNEISEKSEIFDDQFSVERPDGSNFTLKIRSTKLEDSAMYFCASKDGIANYGYTFGSGTRLTVV.

The V call is TRBV7-2, the J call TRBJ2-7; possible D gene TRBD2, 5 bases. The CDR3 has 14 residues. Germline V gives CDR1 SGHTA, CDR2 FQGNSA. Trimming shortened V by 4 bases and J by 1 base, and 11 bases separated the two germline ends. The CDR3 sequence: CASSYGDESYEQYF. CDR3 nucleotide sequence: TGTGCCAGCAGCTACGGGGATGAGTCCTACGAGCAGTACTTC.

This chain links TRBV9 with TRBJ1-1; no reliable D call. Germline V CDR1 and CDR2: SGDLS, YYNGEE. This CDR3 is built from 16 residues. The V gene lost 4 bases and the J gene lost 2 bases, with 18 bases spanning the gap. The CDR3 nucleotides are TGTGCCAGCAGCCCCCTCCTTATGCTGGGAAACACTGAAGCTTTCTTT. As protein: CASSPLLMLGNTEAFF.

This clonotype was picked up a small number of times. The rearrangement uses TRBV7-6 and TRBJ2-7, with D unresolved. The CDR3 contains 13 residues. CDR1 and CDR2 from the germline V gene are SGHVS and FNYEAQ. V dropped 0 bases and J dropped 2 bases, with 5 bases sitting between them. The CDR3 nucleotides read TGTGCCAGCAGCTTAGCCGACACCTACGAGCAGTACTTC. Protein product: CASSLADTYEQYF.

This clonotype was observed a handful of times. The rearrangement joins TRBV27 to TRBJ1-2; 7 positions agree with TRBD1. The CDR3 extends over 16 amino acids. V shed 2 bases and J 0 bases; nucleotides not matched to a gene: 6. The germline gives CDR1 MNHEY, CDR2 SMNVEV (reference sequence). DNA for the CDR3: TGTGCCAGCAGTTTAGCGGGGCAGGGGGCTAACTATGGCTACACCTTC. It specifies CASSLAGQGANYGYTF.

This clonotype was picked up a small number of times. The chain employs TRBV29-1 and TRBJ2-7, with 9 bases matching TRBD1. Germline V lookup: CDR1 SQVTM, CDR2 ANQGSEA. J lost 3 bases, V lost 6 bases, and 6 bases had no gene match. The CDR3 contains 13 residues. The CDR3: CSVGTDRGYEQYF. The DNA of the CDR3 is TGCAGCGTGGGAACGGACAGGGGCTACGAGCAGTACTTC.

This clonotype was recorded a few times. The chain employs TRBV20-1 and TRBJ2-7; D might be TRBD2 (5 bases). V was trimmed by 3 bases and J by 3 bases, leaving 27 bases between them. Germline loops: CDR1 DFQATT, CDR2 SNEGSKA (reference sequence). The CDR3 has 18 residues. The CDR3 DNA sequence: TGCAGTGCTAGTAAGTTGTTTACGACTAACGCCTTTAACTACGAGCAGTACTTC. The encoded protein is CSASKLFTTNAFNYEQYF.

The table lists this clonotype with a few counts. The chain employs TRBV7-9 and TRBJ1-2; D ambiguous. The ends were cut back, 3 bases at V and 5 bases at J, with 10 bases in the middle. The CDR3 has 13 amino acids. Germline CDR1 and CDR2: SEHNR and FQNEAQ (reference sequence). In DNA, the CDR3 is TGTGCCAGCAGCTTGAACAAAGCGTATGGCTACACCTTC. Amino acids: CASSLNKAYGYTF.

This clonotype was detected a few times. The V call is TRBV6-2 or TRBV6-3, the J call TRBJ2-2; D remains unclear. CDR1 is MNHEY and CDR2 is SVGEGT in the germline V gene. V lost 3 bases and J 2 bases, leaving 10 bases between the germline ends. This CDR3 has 15 amino acids. The CDR3 is CASSYLPQNTGELFF. CDR3 in DNA: TGTGCCAGCAGTTATTTGCCCCAAAACACCGGGGAGCTGTTTTTT.

The chain combines TRBV5-4 with TRBJ2-5; tentative D call: TRBD1 (6 bases). Germline assignment: CDR1 SGHNT and CDR2 YYREEE (reference sequence). This CDR3 has 15 residues. The V gene lost 3 bases and the J gene lost 1 base, with 13 bases spanning the gap. The DNA for the CDR3 is TGTGCCAGCAGCTACGGACAGATACTCCAAGAGACCCAGTACTTC. It codes for CASSYGQILQETQYF.

The chain is built from TRBV6-5 and TRBJ1-4, with D possibly matching TRBD1 (5 bases). Looked up from germline, CDR1 is MNHEY and CDR2 is SVGAGI. CDR3 length: 16 residues. V dropped 0 bases and J dropped 8 bases, with 16 bases sitting between them. This CDR3 is CASSYSREGPGEKLFF. CDR3 DNA sequence: TGTGCCAGCAGTTACTCTAGGGAGGGGCCGGGGGAAAAACTGTTTTTT.

This clonotype was found a few times. V is TRBV5-5 and J is TRBJ2-6, with D tentatively TRBD1 (5 bases). Trimming took off 3 bases at V and 4 bases at J, with 14 bases between the two ends. The CDR3 has 16 residues. Germline values: CDR1 SGHKS, CDR2 YYEKEE (reference sequence). The chain's CDR3 is CASSSYPGSGANVLTF. CDR3 in DNA: TGTGCCAGCAGCTCGTACCCAGGGTCCGGGGCCAACGTCCTGACTTTC.

This clonotype was counted only a few times. This sequence joins TRBV7-6 and TRBJ2-1; TRBD1 aligns across 8 bases. The junction had 1 base not matched to a gene; V was cut back by 2 bases and J by 4 bases. The CDR3 is 14 amino acids. Germline V lookup: CDR1 SGHVS, CDR2 FNYEAQ. DNA of the CDR3: TGTGCCAGCAGCTTACAGGGGGCTTACAATGAGCAGTTCTTC. It specifies CASSLQGAYNEQFF.